The 21 T cell receptor beta chains presented below share a single source sample, sequenced in a study of TIL therapy for anti-PD-1-resistant metastatic lung cancer. The immunoSEQ assay was v3. Some clones are missing from TCRdb's copy, which holds only in-frame ones; the method was immunoSEQ multiplex PCR. There are tens of thousands of clones in the sample; approximately 69% occur only once, and around 6.1% lies in the top ten. Time point given: pre-treatment sample, taken before nivolumab and TIL therapy. This specimen was blood, taken at baseline. The receptors originated from a person aged 25 to 80 with non-small cell lung cancer.

The chain employs TRBV6-4 and TRBJ2-3, with 7 nucleotides matching TRBD2. This CDR3 has 20 residues. J was trimmed by 0 bases and V by 4 bases; bases with no gene match: 19. CDR1 is MRHNA and CDR2 is SNTAGT in the germline V gene. CDR3 sequence: CASSVRGTMSTKTSTDTQYF. CDR3 nucleotides: TGTGCCAGCAGTGTTCGTGGGACTATGTCTACTAAAACTAGCACAGATACGCAGTATTTT.

This rearrangement joins TRBV11-2 to TRBJ1-5; D remains unclear. V lost 0 bases and J 5 bases, leaving 5 bases between the germline ends. Germline assignment: CDR1 SGHAT and CDR2 FQNNGV. There are 13 residues in the CDR3. The CDR3, as DNA: TGTGCCAGCAGCTTAGAGGAGCATCAGCCCCAGCATTTT. It specifies CASSLEEHQPQHF.

This clone was counted between two and nine times. This chain connects TRBV2 to TRBJ1-1; TRBD1 might be the D (5 bases). V lost 10 bases to trimming and J lost 8 bases, with 11 bases between them. There are 10 residues in the CDR3. The germline gives CDR1 SNHLY, CDR2 FYNNEI. CDR3 amino acids: CAKPGEEAFF. The CDR3 nucleotides read TGTGCCAAGCCGGGGGAAGAAGCTTTCTTT.

This clone was seen only once. The DNA for the CDR3 is TGTGCCTGGAGTGTACCCCCGCAGTCGGCCTATAATTCACCCCTCCACTTT. Its protein is CAWSVPPQSAYNSPLHF. The chain uses TRBV30 and TRBJ1-6; no reliable D call. The CDR3 has 17 amino acids. Germline-derived CDR1 and CDR2 are GTSNPN and SVGIG (reference sequence). V shed 0 bases and J shed 2 bases, with 14 bases lying between them.

This chain joins TRBV15 and TRBJ2-1; perhaps TRBD2 as D (5 bases). Per germline, CDR1 LNHNV and CDR2 YYDKDF (reference sequence). The CDR3 spans 14 residues. The V end lost 3 bases, the J end lost 1 base, and 7 bases lay between the germline ends. CDR3 protein: CATSSSVSYNEQFF. The CDR3 DNA reads as TGTGCCACCAGCAGTAGCGTGTCCTACAATGAGCAGTTCTTC.

This chain links TRBV28 with TRBJ1-1; possibly TRBD1 for D (6 bases). The CDR3 runs to 17 residues. Germline V gene data show CDR1 as MDHEN and CDR2 as SYDVKM. The V end lost 2 bases, the J end lost 2 bases, and 18 bases lay between the germline ends. CDR3 nucleotides: TGTGCCAGCAGTTTACATCTCGGACAGTTCGGCAACACTGAAGCTTTCTTT. Translating gives CASSLHLGQFGNTEAFF.

The V call is TRBV9, the J call TRBJ2-6; D is perhaps TRBD2 (6 bases). Germline V gives CDR1 SGDLS, CDR2 YYNGEE. Trimming cost V 0 bases and J 2 bases, with 12 bases left between them. This CDR3 spans 17 amino acids. CDR3 in amino acids: CASSVEVGGAGANVLTF. CDR3 in DNA: TGTGCCAGCAGCGTAGAGGTGGGGGGTGCTGGGGCCAACGTCCTGACTTTC. Together with reference TRBV9 and TRBJ2-6, the CDR3 gives the full variable domain: DSGVTQTPKHLITATGQRVTLRCSPRSGDLSVYWYQQSLDQGLQFLIQYYNGEERAKGNILERFSAQQFPDLHSELNLSSLELGDSALYFCASSVEVGGAGANVLTFGAGSRLTVL.

The chain joins TRBV5-1 to TRBJ2-3; either TRBD1 or TRBD2 may supply D (5 bases each). Trimming stripped 4 bases from V and 2 bases from J, with 20 bases between. The CDR3 has 17 residues. CDR1 is SGHRS, CDR2 YFSETQ, per germline. The chain's CDR3 is CASSLLFGAGATDTQYF. In DNA form, the CDR3 reads TGCGCCAGCAGCCTCTTATTCGGGGCAGGAGCCACAGATACGCAGTATTTT.

The sample holds a few counts of this clone. The junction differs from germline at one of its ends, possibly a read error. The rearrangement links TRBV5-1 to TRBJ2-3, with 8 bases lining up with TRBD2. Germline loops: CDR1 SGHRS, CDR2 YFSETQ. This CDR3 has 14 amino acids. CDR3 sequence: CASRLGGGPDTQYF. Written as DNA, the CDR3 is TGCGCCAGCAGATTGGGCGGGGGGCCGGATACGCAGTATTTT.

This chain links TRBV2 with TRBJ1-1; no reliable D call. Germline V gene data show CDR1 as SNHLY and CDR2 as FYNNEI. The CDR3 is 13 amino acids. The V end was cut by 5 bases, the J end by 6 bases, with 13 bases between. The CDR3 spells CASSSQSRSEAFF. DNA of the CDR3: TGTGCCAGCAGTTCCCAGTCCCGTTCTGAAGCTTTCTTT.

This clone showed up just a few times. The gene calls are TRBV4-1 and TRBJ2-3; either TRBD1 or TRBD2 may supply D (6 bases each). Germline CDR1 and CDR2: MGHRA and YSYEKL. V lost 2 bases to trimming and J lost 4 bases, with 10 bases between them. This CDR3 is built from 14 residues. The CDR3 region is CASSQRGPPDTQYF. The DNA for the CDR3 is TGCGCCAGCAGCCAACGGGGGCCCCCAGATACGCAGTATTTT.

This chain uses TRBV5-5 with TRBJ2-7; D gene uncertain. V lost 4 bases, J lost 4 bases, and 9 bases lay in between. Germline CDR1 is SGHKS and CDR2 is YYEKEE (reference sequence). This CDR3 contains 12 residues. CDR3 sequence (DNA): TGTGCCAGCAGCCAAGAGATTTACGAGCAGTACTTC. As protein: CASSQEIYEQYF.

The rearrangement links TRBV28 to TRBJ2-4; TRBD2 matches at 12 bases. This CDR3 has 17 residues. The V and J ends lost 8 bases and 1 base, in that order; junction bases with no gene match: 9. Germline V CDR1 and CDR2: MDHEN, SYDVKM. This CDR3 reads CASCGLAGSEAKNIQYF. CDR3 nucleotides: TGTGCCAGCTGCGGACTAGCGGGGAGCGAGGCCAAAAACATTCAGTACTTC.

The chain joins TRBV30 to TRBJ1-6; D not resolved. Germline V gene lookup returns CDR1 GTSNPN and CDR2 SVGIG (reference sequence). V lost 3 bases and J 10 bases, leaving 19 bases between the germline ends. CDR3 length equals 15 residues. The CDR3 region is CAWSLNPGFGSPLHF. CDR3 bases: TGTGCCTGGAGCCTAAACCCTGGGTTTGGATCACCCCTCCACTTT.

This chain uses TRBV6-1 with TRBJ2-7; TRBD2 matches 9 bases. Germline loops: CDR1 MNHNS, CDR2 SASEGT. V lost 7 bases to trimming and J lost 6 bases; unmatched junction nucleotides: 10. The CDR3 contains 14 residues. The CDR3 protein is CASTFAGGLLEQYF. CDR3 DNA sequence: TGTGCCAGCACCTTCGCGGGGGGGCTGCTCGAGCAGTACTTC.

The V call is TRBV5-1, the J call TRBJ1-5; D is perhaps TRBD1 (5 bases). Germline values: CDR1 SGHRS, CDR2 YFSETQ. V dropped 3 bases and J dropped 4 bases, with 11 bases sitting between them. CDR3 length: 14 residues. The CDR3 sequence: CASSSGPGNQPQHF. CDR3 bases: TGCGCCAGCAGCTCGGGGCCGGGGAATCAGCCCCAGCATTTT. Supplemented by reference TRBV5-1 and TRBJ1-5, the full variable domain reads KAGVTQTPRYLIKTRGQQVTLSCSPISGHRSVSWYQQTPGQGLQFLFEYFSETQRNKGNFPGRFSGRQFSNSRSEMNVSTLELGDSALYLCASSSGPGNQPQHFGDGTRLSIL.

The chain is built from TRBV28 and TRBJ2-1; 7 bases are a match to TRBD2. This CDR3 comprises 16 residues. Losses at the gene ends were 6 bases for V and 8 bases for J; bases not matched to a gene: 16. From germline, CDR1 is MDHEN and CDR2 SYDVKM. The CDR3 loop reads CASSPTQAGTGHEQFF. The CDR3 bases are TGTGCCAGCAGCCCTACACAAGCGGGGACGGGACATGAGCAGTTCTTC.

This clone was observed a handful of times. The chain has TRBV7-6 and TRBJ1-3; possible D gene TRBD1, 5 bases. V gave up 6 bases and J gave up 1 base, with 16 bases separating them. The CDR3 consists of 16 residues. Per the germline V gene, CDR1 is SGHVS and CDR2 is FNYEAQ. CDR3 region: CASRRGDRVSGNTIYF. For the CDR3, the DNA is TGTGCCAGCAGAAGGGGAGACCGGGTTTCTGGAAACACCATATATTTT.

This clone was detected a few times. V is TRBV7-9 and J is TRBJ2-5; no clear D. The V gene's germline CDR1 is SEHNR and CDR2 FQNEAQ (reference sequence). The CDR3 runs to 14 residues. V was shortened by 0 bases and J by 5 bases, with 10 bases between the two germline ends. CDR3 loop: CASSLAVSRETQYF. DNA of the CDR3: TGTGCCAGCAGCTTAGCAGTATCTAGGGAGACCCAGTACTTC. Full variable domain (rest looked up from reference TRBV7-9 and TRBJ2-5): DTGVSQNPRHKITKRGQNVTFRCDPISEHNRLYWYRQTLGQGPEFLTYFQNEAQLEKSRLLSDRFSAERPKGSFSTLEIQRTEQGDSAMYLCASSLAVSRETQYFGPGTRLLVL.

This clone has only a few counts. This chain links TRBV4-1 with TRBJ1-1; no definite D call. The CDR3 contains 13 residues. With 6 bases removed from V and 0 bases from J, the gap between germline ends came to 8 bases. Germline V gene lookup returns CDR1 MGHRA and CDR2 YSYEKL. CDR3 DNA: TGCGCCAGCAGAGACATCATGAACACTGAAGCTTTCTTT. Translation: CASRDIMNTEAFF.

CDR3 bases: TGCGCCAGCAGCTTGGGGGACGGGAACAATCAGCCCCAGCATTTT. It is translated as CASSLGDGNNQPQHF. The chain joins TRBV5-1 to TRBJ1-5, with D perhaps matching TRBD1 (5 bases). Germline V gene data show CDR1 as SGHRS and CDR2 as YFSETQ. Trimming took 0 bases from V and 3 from J, leaving 10 bases between them. CDR3 length equals 15 residues.